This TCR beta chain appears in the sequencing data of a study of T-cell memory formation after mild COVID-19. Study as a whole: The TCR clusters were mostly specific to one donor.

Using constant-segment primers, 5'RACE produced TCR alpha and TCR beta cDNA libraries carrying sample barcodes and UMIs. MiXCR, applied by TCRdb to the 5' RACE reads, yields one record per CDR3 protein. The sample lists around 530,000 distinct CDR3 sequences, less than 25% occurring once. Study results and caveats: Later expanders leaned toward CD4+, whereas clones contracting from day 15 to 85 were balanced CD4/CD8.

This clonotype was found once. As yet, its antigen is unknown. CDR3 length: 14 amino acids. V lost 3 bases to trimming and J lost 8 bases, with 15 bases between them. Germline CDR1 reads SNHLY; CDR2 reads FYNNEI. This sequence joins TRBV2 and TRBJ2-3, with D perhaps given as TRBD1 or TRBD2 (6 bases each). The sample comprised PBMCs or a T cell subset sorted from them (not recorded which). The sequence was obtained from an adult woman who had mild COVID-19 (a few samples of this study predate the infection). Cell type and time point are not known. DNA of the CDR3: TGTGCCAGCAGTGAGACGGGGGCCGGAAGTACGCAGTATTTT. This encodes CASSETGAGSTQYF.